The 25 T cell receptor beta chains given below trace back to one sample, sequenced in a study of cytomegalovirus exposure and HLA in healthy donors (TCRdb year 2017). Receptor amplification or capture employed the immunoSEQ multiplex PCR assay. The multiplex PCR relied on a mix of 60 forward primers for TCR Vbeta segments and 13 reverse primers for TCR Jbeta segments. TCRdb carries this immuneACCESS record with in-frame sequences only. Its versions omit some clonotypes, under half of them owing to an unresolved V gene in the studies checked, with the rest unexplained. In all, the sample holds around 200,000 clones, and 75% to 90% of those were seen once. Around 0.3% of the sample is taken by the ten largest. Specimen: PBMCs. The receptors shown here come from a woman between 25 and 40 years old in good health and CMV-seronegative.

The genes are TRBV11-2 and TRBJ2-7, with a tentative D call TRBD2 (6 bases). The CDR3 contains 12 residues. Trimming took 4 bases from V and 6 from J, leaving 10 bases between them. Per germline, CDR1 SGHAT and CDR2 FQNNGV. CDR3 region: CASSSRGTEQYF. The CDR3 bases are TGTGCCAGCAGCTCCCGCGGGACCGAGCAGTACTTC.

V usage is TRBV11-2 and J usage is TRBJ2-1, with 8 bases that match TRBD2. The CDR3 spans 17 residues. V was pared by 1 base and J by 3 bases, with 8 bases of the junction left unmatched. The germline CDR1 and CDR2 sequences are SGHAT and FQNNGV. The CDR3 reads CASSLAERELGYNEQFF. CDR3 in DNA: TGTGCCAGCAGCTTAGCTGAGCGGGAGCTAGGCTACAATGAGCAGTTCTTC.

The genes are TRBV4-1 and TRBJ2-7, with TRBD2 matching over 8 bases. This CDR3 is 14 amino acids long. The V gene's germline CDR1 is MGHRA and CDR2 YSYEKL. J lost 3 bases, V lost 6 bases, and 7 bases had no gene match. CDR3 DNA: TGCGCCAGCAGTCCCGGGACTAGGAACTACGAGCAGTACTTC. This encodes CASSPGTRNYEQYF.

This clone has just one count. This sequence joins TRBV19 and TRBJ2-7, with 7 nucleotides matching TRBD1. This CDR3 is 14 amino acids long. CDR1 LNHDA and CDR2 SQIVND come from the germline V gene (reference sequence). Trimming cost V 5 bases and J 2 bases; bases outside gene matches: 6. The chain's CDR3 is CASSGVGQTYEQYF. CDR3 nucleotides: TGTGCCAGTAGTGGGGTGGGACAGACCTACGAGCAGTACTTC.

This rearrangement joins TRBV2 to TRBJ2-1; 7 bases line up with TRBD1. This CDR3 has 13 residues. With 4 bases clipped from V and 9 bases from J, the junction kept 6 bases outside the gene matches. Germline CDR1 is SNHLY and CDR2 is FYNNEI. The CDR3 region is CASSVDRRGEQFF. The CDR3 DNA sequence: TGTGCCAGCAGTGTGGACAGGAGAGGTGAGCAGTTCTTC.

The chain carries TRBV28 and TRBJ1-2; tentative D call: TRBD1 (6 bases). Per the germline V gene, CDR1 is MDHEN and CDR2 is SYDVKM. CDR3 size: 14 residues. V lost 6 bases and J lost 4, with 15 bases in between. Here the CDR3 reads CASSSNRVRYGYTF. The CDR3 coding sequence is TGTGCCAGCAGCTCGAACAGGGTGCGCTATGGCTACACCTTC.

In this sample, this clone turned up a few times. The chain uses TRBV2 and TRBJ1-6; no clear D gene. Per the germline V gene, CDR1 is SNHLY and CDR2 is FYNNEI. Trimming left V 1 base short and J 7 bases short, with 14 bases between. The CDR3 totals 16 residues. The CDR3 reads CASSEDHPGTNSPLHF. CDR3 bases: TGTGCCAGCAGTGAAGATCATCCGGGAACCAATTCACCCCTCCACTTT. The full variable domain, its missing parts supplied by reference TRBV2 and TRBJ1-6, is EPEVTQTPSHQVTQMGQEVILRCVPISNHLYFYWYRQILGQKVEFLVSFYNNEISEKSEIFDDQFSVERPDGSNFTLKIRSTKLEDSAMYFCASSEDHPGTNSPLHFGNGTRLTVT.

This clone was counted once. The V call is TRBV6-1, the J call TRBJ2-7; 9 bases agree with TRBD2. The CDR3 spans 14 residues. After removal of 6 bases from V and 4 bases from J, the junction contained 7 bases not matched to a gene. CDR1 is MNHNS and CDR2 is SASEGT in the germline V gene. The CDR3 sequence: CASSPGTSSYEQYF. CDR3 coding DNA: TGTGCCAGCAGCCCCGGGACTAGCAGTTACGAGCAGTACTTC.

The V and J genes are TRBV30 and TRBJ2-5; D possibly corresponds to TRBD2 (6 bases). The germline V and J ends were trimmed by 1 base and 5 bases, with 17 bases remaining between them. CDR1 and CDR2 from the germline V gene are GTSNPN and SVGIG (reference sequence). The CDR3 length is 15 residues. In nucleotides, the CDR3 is TGTGCCTGGAGTGACCGACTAGGGGCCCACGAGACCCAGTACTTC. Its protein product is CAWSDRLGAHETQYF.

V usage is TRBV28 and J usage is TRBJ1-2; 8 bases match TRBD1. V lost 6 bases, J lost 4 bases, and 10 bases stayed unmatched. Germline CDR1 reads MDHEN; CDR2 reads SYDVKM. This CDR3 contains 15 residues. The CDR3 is CASRVPGGFGYGYTF. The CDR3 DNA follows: TGTGCCAGCAGAGTACCAGGGGGCTTTGGCTATGGCTACACCTTC.

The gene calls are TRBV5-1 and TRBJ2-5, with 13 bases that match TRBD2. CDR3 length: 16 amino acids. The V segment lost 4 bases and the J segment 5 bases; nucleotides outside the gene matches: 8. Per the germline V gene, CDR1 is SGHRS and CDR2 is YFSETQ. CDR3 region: CASSPGLAGVTETQYF. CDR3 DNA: TGCGCCAGCAGCCCCGGACTAGCGGGAGTTACGGAGACCCAGTACTTC.

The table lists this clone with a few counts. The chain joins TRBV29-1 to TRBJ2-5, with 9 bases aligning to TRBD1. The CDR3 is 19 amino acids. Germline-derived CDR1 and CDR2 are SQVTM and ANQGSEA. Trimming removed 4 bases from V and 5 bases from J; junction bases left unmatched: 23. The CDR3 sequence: CSVGPTTIPGQGWVETQYF. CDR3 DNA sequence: TGCAGCGTTGGCCCGACAACGATACCGGGACAGGGATGGGTGGAGACCCAGTACTTC.

This CDR3 is CASRVDTGELFF. CDR3 sequence (DNA): TGCGCCAGCAGGGTAGACACCGGGGAGCTGTTTTTT. The chain joins TRBV5-1 to TRBJ2-2; no clear D gene. Looked up from germline, CDR1 is SGHRS and CDR2 is YFSETQ. Trimming removed 5 bases from V and 3 bases from J, with 5 bases in between. The CDR3 spans 12 residues. Combining the CDR3 with reference TRBV5-1 and TRBJ2-2 gives the whole variable domain KAGVTQTPRYLIKTRGQQVTLSCSPISGHRSVSWYQQTPGQGLQFLFEYFSETQRNKGNFPGRFSGRQFSNSRSEMNVSTLELGDSALYLCASRVDTGELFFGEGSRLTVL.

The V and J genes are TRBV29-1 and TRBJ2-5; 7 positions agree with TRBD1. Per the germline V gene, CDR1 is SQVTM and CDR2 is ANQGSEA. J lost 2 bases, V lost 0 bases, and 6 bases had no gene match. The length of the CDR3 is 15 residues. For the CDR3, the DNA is TGCAGCGTTGAAGATCAGACGACAGGGCAAGAGACCCAGTACTTC. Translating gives CSVEDQTTGQETQYF.

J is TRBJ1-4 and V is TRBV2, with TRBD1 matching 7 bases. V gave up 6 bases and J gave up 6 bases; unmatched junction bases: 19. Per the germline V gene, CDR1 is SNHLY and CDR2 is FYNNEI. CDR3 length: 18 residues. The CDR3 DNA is TGTGCCAGCAGGACAGGGCCATTAGGTTCGGGCTCCTATGAAAAACTGTTTTTT. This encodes CASRTGPLGSGSYEKLFF.

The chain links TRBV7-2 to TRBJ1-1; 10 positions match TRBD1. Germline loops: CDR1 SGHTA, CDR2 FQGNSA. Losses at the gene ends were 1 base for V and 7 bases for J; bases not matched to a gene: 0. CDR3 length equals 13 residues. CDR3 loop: CASSLGTGGEAFF. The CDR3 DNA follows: TGTGCCAGCAGCTTAGGGACAGGGGGTGAAGCTTTCTTT.

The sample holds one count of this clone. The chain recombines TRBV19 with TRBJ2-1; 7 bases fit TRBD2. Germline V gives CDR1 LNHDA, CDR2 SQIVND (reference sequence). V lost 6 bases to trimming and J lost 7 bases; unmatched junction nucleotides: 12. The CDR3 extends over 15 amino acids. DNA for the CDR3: TGTGCCAGTAGGCCCGGGACTCAAGCGGGGAATGAGCAGTTCTTC. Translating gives CASRPGTQAGNEQFF.

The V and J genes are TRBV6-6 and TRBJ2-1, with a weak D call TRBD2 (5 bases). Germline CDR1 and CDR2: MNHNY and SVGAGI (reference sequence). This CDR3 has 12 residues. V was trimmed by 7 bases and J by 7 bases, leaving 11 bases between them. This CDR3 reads CASTELGNEQFF. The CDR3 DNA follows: TGTGCCAGCACCGAACTAGGAAATGAGCAGTTCTTC.

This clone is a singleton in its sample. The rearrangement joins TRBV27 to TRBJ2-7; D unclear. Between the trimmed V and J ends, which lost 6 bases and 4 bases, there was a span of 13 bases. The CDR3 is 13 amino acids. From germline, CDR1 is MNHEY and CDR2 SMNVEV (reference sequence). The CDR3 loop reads CASRPLGPYEQYF. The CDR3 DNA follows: TGTGCCAGCAGGCCCCTAGGCCCTTACGAGCAGTACTTC.

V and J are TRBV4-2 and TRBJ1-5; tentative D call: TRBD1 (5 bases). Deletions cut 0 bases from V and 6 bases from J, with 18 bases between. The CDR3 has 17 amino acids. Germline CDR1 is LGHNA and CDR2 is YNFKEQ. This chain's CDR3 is CASSQDARGGEGQPQHF. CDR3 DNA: TGTGCCAGCAGCCAAGACGCCCGGGGGGGTGAAGGTCAGCCCCAGCATTTT.

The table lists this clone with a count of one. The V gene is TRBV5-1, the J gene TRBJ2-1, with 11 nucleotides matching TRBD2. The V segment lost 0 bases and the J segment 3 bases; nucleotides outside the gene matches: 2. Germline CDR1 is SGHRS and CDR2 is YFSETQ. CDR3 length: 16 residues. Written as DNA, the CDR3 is TGCGCCAGCAGCTTGGGAGGACTAGCGGGCTACAATGAGCAGTTCTTC. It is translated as CASSLGGLAGYNEQFF.

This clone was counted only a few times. The CDR3 DNA sequence: TGTGCCAGCAGGACCTTTCGGGACAACCCCTCCTACGAGCAGTACTTC. This codes for CASRTFRDNPSYEQYF. The V gene is TRBV28, the J gene TRBJ2-7; the D gene is possibly TRBD1 (6 bases). CDR1 is MDHEN, CDR2 SYDVKM, per germline. The CDR3 runs 16 residues. V was pared by 6 bases and J by 0 bases, with 18 bases between. The full variable domain, with the rest looked up from reference TRBV28 and TRBJ2-7, is DVKVTQSSRYLVKRTGEKVFLECVQDMDHENMFWYRQDPGLGLRLIYFSYDVKMKEKGDIPEGYSVSREKKERFSLILESASTNQTSMYLCASRTFRDNPSYEQYFGPGTRLTVT.

CDR3 region: CASSLYSNQPQHF. The CDR3 region has the DNA TGCGCCAGCAGCCTCTATAGCAATCAGCCCCAGCATTTT. This chain joins TRBV10-2 and TRBJ1-5, with D hard to call. The CDR3 has 13 amino acids. The germline CDR1 and CDR2 sequences are WSHSY and SAAADI. Between the trimmed V and J ends, which lost 6 bases and 0 bases, there was a span of 6 bases.

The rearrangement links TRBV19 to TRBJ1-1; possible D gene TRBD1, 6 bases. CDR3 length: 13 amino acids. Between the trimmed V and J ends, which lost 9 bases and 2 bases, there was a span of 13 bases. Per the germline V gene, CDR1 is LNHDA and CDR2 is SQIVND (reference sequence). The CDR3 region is CASRDIANTEAFF. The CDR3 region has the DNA TGTGCCAGCCGGGACATCGCCAACACTGAAGCTTTCTTT.

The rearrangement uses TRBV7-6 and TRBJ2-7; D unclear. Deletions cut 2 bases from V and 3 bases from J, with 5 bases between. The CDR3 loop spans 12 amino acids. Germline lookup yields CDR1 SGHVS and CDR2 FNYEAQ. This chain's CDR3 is CASSLRGYEQYF. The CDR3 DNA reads TGTGCCAGCAGCTTAAGAGGCTACGAGCAGTACTTC.